What follows is one TCR beta chain and its context. This record belongs to a study of blood T cell repertoires in COVID-19. At the level of the study: The study drew acute and convalescent COVID-19 samples from the United States, Italy and Spain. Nucleic acid was either cDNA or gDNA, and it came from T cells, B-cell-depleted T cells, or PBMCs.

Original analysis: Reference gene primer amplification in the assay estimated nucleated cell counts. Some clones are missing from TCRdb's copy, which holds only in-frame ones; the method was immunoSEQ multiplex PCR. The V and J calls and clone size come from that table; D and trimming were worked out from the DNA. This table holds about 20,000 clones, 89% found once. The specimen sequenced was peripheral blood. This TCR came from a human donor in a cohort sampled during active COVID-19.

The CDR3 coding sequence is TGTGCCAGCAGACCGGGACAGGGCTTCTACGAGCAGTACTTC. This translates into CASRPGQGFYEQYF. The genes are TRBV28 and TRBJ2-7, with TRBD1 identical over 9 bases. This CDR3 is 14 amino acids long. V lost 6 bases, J lost 3 bases, and 6 bases stayed unmatched. The germline gives CDR1 MDHEN, CDR2 SYDVKM.